The clone carrying this TCR beta chain was recorded many times. Its target is unknown. An assay was performed, and its level was deep. Some 29,000 T cell genomes (approximately 0.2 ug DNA) went into each sorted-subset replicate. Method: immunoSEQ multiplex PCR; TCRdb's copy keeps in-frame clones and lacks some. The data hold some 1.1 million clones, with 77% observed a single time. The sample comes from a study of shared clonotypes between healthy human individuals. Study results and limitations: The study found lower generation probabilities in non-shared clonotypes than in those shared by all four donors.

Every donor was a Caucasian adult from Nashville, Tennessee. Trimming took off 6 bases at V and 4 bases at J, with 9 bases between the two ends. The CDR3 has 13 residues. Germline CDR1 and CDR2: SNHLY and FYNNEI. The sequenced sample consisted of memory CD4+ T cells from PBMCs. Regarding subset: CD45RA-negative fraction. This receptor was obtained from a man aged 18 to 35 in good health. Some clones in this sample may be carry-over from other donors' samples. V is TRBV2 and J is TRBJ2-2, with a tentative D call TRBD2 (6 bases). CDR3 bases: TGTGCCAGCAGCGGGAGAGGCACCGGGGAGCTGTTTTTT. Protein product: CASSGRGTGELFF.